What follows describes a single TCR delta chain. For this DNA, TCRdb reports the protein of a much larger clone, which diverges at residue 4, most likely from a read error; the protein presented here is translated directly from the DNA. These data belong to a study of gamma-delta chains in newborns, infants, children. The germline gives CDR1 GEAIGNYY, CDR2 EKD. This CDR3 contains 19 residues. TCRdb reran clone calling via CATT on the reads. The sample contains 4,000 to 6,500 delta-chain clones, approximately 3% of which appear only once. This clonotype was obtained from a child who was a newborn, infant or young child, either healthy, febrile or measles-vaccinated (not recorded which). The sequenced sample consisted of blood. The chain is built from TRDV2 and TRDJ3; TRDD3 is a possible D gene (6 bases). The CDR3 DNA follows: TGTGCCTGTGGCACCTGGACCAGGGGGAACTCCTGGGACACCCGACAGATGTTTTTC. It yields the protein CACGTWTRGNSWDTRQMFF.